This record looks at one T cell receptor beta chain sequence and its context. As yet, its antigen is unknown. Sample-barcoded 5' priming and a J-beta primer mix drove a second PCR of about 6 to 11 cycles. TCRdb independently ran MiXCR on the 5' RACE reads; one entry per CDR3 protein. The table lists over 1,300,000 distinct CDR3 sequences, 59% of them singletons. The data derive from a study of blood T cells in healthy people across ages. Study outcomes and limitations: Estimates drawn from one million T cells were deemed to understate diversity. Long-lived and aged donors differed, with more naive CD4+ cells and higher diversity in the long-lived.

The J segment lost 2 bases and the V segment lost 3 bases, leaving 4 bases of the junction unmatched. Germline assignment: CDR1 LGHDT and CDR2 YNNKEL (reference sequence). The CDR3 loop spans 16 amino acids. The V and J genes are TRBV3-1 and TRBJ1-5; 10 bases agree with TRBD1. The TCR sequence derives from a man younger than 35 in good health. The material sequenced was blood. The CDR3 sequence: CASSHSGTGGNQPQHF. The CDR3 region has the DNA TGTGCCAGCAGCCATTCCGGGACAGGGGGCAATCAGCCCCAGCATTTT. The complete variable domain, with remaining parts taken from reference TRBV3-1 and TRBJ1-5, reads DTAVSQTPKYLVTQMGNDKSIKCEQNLGHDTMYWYKQDSKKFLKIMFSYNNKELIINETVPNRFSPKSPDKAHLNLHINSLELGDSAVYFCASSHSGTGGNQPQHFGDGTRLSIL.